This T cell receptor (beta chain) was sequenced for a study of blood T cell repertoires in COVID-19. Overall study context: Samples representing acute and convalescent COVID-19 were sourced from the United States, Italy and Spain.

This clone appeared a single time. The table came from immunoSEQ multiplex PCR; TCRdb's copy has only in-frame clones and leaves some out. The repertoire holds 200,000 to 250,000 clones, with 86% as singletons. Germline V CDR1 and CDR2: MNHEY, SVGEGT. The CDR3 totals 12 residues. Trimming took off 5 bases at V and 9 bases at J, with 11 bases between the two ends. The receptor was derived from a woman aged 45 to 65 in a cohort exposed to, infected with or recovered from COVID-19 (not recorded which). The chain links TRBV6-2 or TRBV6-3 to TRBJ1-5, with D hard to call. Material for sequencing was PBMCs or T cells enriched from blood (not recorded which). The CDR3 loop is CASSPIIGPQHF. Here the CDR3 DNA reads TGTGCCAGCAGTCCAATCATCGGGCCCCAGCATTTT.